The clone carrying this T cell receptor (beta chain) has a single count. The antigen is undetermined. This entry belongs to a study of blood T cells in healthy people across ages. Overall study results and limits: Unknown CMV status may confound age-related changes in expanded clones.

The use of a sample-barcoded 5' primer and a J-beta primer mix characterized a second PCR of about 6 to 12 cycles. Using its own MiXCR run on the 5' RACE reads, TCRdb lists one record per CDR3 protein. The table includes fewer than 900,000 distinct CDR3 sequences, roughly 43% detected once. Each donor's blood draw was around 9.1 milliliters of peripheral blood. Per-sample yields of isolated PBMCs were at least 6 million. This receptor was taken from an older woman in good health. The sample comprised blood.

The CDR3 nucleotides are TGTGCCAGCAGCTTAGTAGCAGCGGACAAAAACATTCAGTACTTC. It specifies CASSLVAADKNIQYF. The genes are TRBV7-3 and TRBJ2-4, with D maybe TRBD2 (5 bases). This CDR3 is built from 15 residues. Trimming left V 2 bases short and J 3 bases short, with 11 bases between. Germline CDR1 is SGHTA and CDR2 is FQGTGA.